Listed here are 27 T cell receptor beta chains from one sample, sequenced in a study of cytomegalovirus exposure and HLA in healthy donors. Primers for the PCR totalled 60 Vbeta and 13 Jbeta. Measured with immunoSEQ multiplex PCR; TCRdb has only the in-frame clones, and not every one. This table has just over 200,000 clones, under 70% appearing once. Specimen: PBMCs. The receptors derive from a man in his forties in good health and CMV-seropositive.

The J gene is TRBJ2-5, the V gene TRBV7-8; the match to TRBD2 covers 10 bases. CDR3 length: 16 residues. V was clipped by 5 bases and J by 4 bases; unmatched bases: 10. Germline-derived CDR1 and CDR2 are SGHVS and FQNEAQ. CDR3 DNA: TGTGCCAGCAGCGCACTAGCGGGGCAAGGATTAGAGACCCAGTACTTC. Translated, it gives CASSALAGQGLETQYF.

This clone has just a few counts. CDR3 DNA sequence: TGTGCCAGCAGCTTAGGCGGACAGGCCCCCTACGAGCAGTACTTC. Its translation is CASSLGGQAPYEQYF. The rearrangement uses TRBV7-3 and TRBJ2-7, with 7 bases that match TRBD1. The J segment lost 2 bases and the V segment lost 2 bases, leaving 6 bases of the junction unmatched. The length of the CDR3 is 15 residues. Germline V gives CDR1 SGHTA, CDR2 FQGTGA.

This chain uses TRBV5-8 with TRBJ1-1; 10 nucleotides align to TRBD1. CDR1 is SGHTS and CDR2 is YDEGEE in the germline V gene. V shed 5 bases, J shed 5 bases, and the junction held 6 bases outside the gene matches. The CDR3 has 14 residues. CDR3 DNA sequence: TGTGCCAGCAGATCTGACAGGGGGCGAACTGAAGCTTTCTTT. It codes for CASRSDRGRTEAFF.

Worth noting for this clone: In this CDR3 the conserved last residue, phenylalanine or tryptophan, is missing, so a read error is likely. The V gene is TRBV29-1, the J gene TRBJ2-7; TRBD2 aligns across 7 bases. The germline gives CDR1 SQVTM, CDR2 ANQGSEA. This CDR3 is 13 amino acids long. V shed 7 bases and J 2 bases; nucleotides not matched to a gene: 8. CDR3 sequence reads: CSGGGGLPYEQYL. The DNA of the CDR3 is TGCAGCGGTGGGGGGGGTTTGCCCTACGAGCAGTACCTC.

As DNA, the CDR3 is TGCGCCAGCAGCTTGGGGGCTAGCGGGGGGGCCGCTGAGCAGTTCTTC. It specifies CASSLGASGGAAEQFF. The chain has TRBV5-1 and TRBJ2-1, with TRBD2 matching 12 bases. Trimming at V came to 0 bases and at J to 9 bases, leaving 7 bases not matched to a gene. CDR3 length equals 16 residues. Per germline, CDR1 SGHRS and CDR2 YFSETQ.

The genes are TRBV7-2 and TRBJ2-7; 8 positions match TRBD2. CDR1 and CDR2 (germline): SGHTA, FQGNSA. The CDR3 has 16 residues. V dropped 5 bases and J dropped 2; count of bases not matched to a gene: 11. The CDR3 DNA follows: TGTGCCAGCAGCCCCCGTACGGGGGGGTCAACCTACGAGCAGTACTTC. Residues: CASSPRTGGSTYEQYF.

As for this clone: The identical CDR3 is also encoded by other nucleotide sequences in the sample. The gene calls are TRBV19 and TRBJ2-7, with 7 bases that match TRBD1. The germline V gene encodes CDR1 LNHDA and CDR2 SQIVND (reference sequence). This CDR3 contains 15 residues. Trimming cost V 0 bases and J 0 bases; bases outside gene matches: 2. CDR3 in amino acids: CASSIEAGGSYEQYF. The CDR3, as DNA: TGTGCCAGTAGTATAGAGGCAGGGGGCTCCTACGAGCAGTACTTC.

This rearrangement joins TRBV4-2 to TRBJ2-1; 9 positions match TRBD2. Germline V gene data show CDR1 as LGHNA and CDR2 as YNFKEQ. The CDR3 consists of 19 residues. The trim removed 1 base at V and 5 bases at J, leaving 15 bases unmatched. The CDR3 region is CASSQVRTAGGPPDNEQFF. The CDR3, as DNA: TGTGCCAGCAGCCAAGTTCGGACAGCGGGGGGCCCCCCTGACAATGAGCAGTTCTTC.

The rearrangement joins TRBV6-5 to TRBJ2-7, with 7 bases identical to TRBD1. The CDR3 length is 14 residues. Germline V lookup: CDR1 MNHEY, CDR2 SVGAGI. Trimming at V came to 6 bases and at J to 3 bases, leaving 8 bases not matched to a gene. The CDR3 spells CASSRNRDSYEQYF. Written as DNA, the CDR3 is TGTGCCAGCAGCCGCAACAGGGACAGCTACGAGCAGTACTTC.

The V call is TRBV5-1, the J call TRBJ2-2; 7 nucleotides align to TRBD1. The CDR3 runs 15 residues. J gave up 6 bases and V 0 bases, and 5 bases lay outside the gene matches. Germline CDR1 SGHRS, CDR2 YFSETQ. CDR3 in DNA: TGCGCCAGCAGCTTGGACAGGGGACCTGCCGGGGAGCTGTTTTTT. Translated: CASSLDRGPAGELFF.

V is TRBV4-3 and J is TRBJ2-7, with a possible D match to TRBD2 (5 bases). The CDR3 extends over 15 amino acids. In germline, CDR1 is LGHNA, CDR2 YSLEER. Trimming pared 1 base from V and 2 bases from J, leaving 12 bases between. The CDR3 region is CASSQVAETTYEQYF. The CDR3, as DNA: TGCGCCAGCAGCCAAGTGGCCGAGACTACCTACGAGCAGTACTTC.

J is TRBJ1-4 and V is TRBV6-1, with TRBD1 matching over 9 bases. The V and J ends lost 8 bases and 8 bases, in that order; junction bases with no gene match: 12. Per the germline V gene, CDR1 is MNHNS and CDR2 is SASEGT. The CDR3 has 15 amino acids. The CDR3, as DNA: TGTGCCAGCCAGCCCGGGACAGGGCGTTGGGAAAAACTGTTTTTT. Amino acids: CASQPGTGRWEKLFF.

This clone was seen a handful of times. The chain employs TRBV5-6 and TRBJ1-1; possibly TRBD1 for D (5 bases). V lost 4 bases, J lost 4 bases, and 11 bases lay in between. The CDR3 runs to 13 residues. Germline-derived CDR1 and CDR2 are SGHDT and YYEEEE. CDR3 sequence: CASSITGATEAFF. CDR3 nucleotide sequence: TGTGCCAGCAGCATAACAGGTGCCACTGAAGCTTTCTTT.

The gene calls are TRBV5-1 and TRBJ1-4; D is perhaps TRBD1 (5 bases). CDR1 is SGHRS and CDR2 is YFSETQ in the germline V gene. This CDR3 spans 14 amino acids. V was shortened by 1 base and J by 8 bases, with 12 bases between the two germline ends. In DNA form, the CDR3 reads TGCGCCAGCAGCTTGCTGGGGGGGGAGGAAAAACTGTTTTTT. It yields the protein CASSLLGGEEKLFF.

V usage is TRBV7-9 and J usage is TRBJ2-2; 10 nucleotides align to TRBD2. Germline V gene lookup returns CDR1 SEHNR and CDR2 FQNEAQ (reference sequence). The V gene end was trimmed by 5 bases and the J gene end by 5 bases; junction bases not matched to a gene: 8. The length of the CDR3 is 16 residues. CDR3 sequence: CASSTSGGAVTGELFF. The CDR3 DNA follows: TGTGCCAGCAGCACGAGCGGGGGGGCCGTAACCGGGGAGCTGTTTTTT.

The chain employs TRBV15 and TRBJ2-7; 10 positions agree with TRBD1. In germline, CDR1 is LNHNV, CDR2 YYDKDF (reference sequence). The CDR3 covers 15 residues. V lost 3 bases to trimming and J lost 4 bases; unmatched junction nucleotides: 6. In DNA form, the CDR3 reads TGTGCCACCAGCAGGAGACAGGGGGCCCAGTACGAGCAGTACTTC. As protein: CATSRRQGAQYEQYF.

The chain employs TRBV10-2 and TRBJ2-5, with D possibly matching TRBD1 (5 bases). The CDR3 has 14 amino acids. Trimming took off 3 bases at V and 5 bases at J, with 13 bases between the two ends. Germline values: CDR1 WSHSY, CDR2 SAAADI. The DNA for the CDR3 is TGCGCCAGCAGTGATACAGGAACGCGGGAGACCCAGTACTTC. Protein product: CASSDTGTRETQYF.

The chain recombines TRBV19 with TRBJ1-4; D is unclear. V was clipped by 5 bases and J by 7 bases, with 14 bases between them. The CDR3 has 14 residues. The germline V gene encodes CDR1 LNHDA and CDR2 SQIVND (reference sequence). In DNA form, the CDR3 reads TGTGCCAGTAGTGTAGGGCGGAGAGGTGAAAAACTGTTTTTT. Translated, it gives CASSVGRRGEKLFF.

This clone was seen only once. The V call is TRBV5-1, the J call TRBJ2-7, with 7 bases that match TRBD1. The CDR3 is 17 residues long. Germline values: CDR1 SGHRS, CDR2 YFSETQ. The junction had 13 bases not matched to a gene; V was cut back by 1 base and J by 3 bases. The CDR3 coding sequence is TGCGCCAGCAGCTTGCGGCTTCAGGGGGAAAGGAGCTACGAGCAGTACTTC. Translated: CASSLRLQGERSYEQYF.

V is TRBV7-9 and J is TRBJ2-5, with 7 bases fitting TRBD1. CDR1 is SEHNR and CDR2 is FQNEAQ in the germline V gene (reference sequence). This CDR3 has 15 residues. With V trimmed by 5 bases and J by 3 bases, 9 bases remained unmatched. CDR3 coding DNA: TGTGCCAGCAGCCCGCCCTGGACAGGAAAAGAGACCCAGTACTTC. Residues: CASSPPWTGKETQYF. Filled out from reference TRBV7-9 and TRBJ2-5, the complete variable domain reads DTGVSQNPRHKITKRGQNVTFRCDPISEHNRLYWYRQTLGQGPEFLTYFQNEAQLEKSRLLSDRFSAERPKGSFSTLEIQRTEQGDSAMYLCASSPPWTGKETQYFGPGTRLLVL.

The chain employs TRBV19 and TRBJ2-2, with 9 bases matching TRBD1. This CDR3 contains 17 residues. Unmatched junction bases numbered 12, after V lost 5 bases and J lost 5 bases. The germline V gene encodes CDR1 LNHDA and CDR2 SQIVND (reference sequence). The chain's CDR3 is CASSLGLGTGFTGELFF. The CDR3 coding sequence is TGTGCCAGTAGTTTAGGACTGGGGACAGGGTTTACCGGGGAGCTGTTTTTT.

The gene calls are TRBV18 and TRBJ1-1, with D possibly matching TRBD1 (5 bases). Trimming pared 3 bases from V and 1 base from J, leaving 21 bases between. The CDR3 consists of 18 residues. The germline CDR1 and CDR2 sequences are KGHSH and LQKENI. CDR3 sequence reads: CASSPYRSPKGKNTEAFF. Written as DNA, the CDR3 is TGTGCCAGCTCACCCTACAGGTCCCCCAAAGGAAAGAACACTGAAGCTTTCTTT. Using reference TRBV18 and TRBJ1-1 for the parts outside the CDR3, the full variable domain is NAGVMQNPRHLVRRRGQEARLRCSPMKGHSHVYWYRQLPEEGLKFMVYLQKENIIDESGMPKERFSAEFPKEGPSILRIQQVVRGDSAAYFCASSPYRSPKGKNTEAFFGQGTRLTVV.

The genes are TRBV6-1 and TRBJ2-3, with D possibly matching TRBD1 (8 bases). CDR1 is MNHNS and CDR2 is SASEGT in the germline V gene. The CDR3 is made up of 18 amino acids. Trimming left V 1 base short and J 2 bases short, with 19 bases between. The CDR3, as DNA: TGTGCCAGCAGTGAAGTACCCACAGGGGGGGGGATCACAGATACGCAGTATTTT. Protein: CASSEVPTGGGITDTQYF.

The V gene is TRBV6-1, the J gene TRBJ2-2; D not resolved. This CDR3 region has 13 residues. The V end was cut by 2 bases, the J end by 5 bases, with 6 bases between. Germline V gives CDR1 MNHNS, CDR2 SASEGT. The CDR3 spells CASSEPGTGELFF. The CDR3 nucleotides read TGTGCCAGCAGTGAACCAGGAACCGGGGAGCTGTTTTTT.

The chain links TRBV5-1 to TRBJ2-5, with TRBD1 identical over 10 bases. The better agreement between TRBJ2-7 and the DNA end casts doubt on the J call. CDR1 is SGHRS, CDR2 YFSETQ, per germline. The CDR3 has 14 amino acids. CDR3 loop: CASSSTGGTDEQYF. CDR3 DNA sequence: TGCGCCAGCAGCTCGACAGGGGGCACGGACGAGCAGTACTTC.

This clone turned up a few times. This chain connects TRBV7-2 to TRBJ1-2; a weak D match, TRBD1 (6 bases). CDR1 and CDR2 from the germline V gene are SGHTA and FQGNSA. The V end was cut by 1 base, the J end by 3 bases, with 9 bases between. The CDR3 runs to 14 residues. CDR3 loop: CASSLGGGDYGYTF. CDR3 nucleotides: TGTGCCAGCAGCTTAGGTGGGGGCGACTATGGCTACACCTTC.

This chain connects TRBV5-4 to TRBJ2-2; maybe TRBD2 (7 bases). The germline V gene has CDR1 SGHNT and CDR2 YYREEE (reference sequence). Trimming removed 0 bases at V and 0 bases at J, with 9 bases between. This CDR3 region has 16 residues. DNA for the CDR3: TGTGCCAGCAGCTTGGAGGGGGGGGCGAACACCGGGGAGCTGTTTTTT. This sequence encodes CASSLEGGANTGELFF.